The 29 T cell receptor beta chains listed next were all sequenced from one sample in a study of blood T cell repertoires in COVID-19. Libraries were prepared by immunoSEQ multiplex PCR; TCRdb keeps only in-frame clonotypes and omits some of them. The top ten hold roughly 1.6% of the sample, which has about 410,000 clones, 89% seen once. Sequencing was done on a sample of peripheral blood. The receptors were sampled from a woman aged 40 to 50 with COVID-19, enrolled during active disease.

This clone was seen once. J is TRBJ2-7 and V is TRBV27; possibly TRBD2 for D (5 bases). The V gene's germline CDR1 is MNHEY and CDR2 SMNVEV (reference sequence). The CDR3 covers 13 residues. The germline V and J ends were trimmed by 2 bases and 5 bases, with 10 bases remaining between them. The CDR3 sequence is CASSLLAFHEQYF. The CDR3, as DNA: TGTGCCAGCAGTTTACTAGCTTTCCACGAGCAGTACTTC.

V usage is TRBV7-3 and J usage is TRBJ2-7; TRBD1 is a possible D gene (6 bases). The CDR3 consists of 14 residues. Germline V lookup: CDR1 SGHTA, CDR2 FQGTGA. V shed 2 bases and J shed 4 bases, with 12 bases lying between them. The CDR3 here is CASSLATGQYEQYF. CDR3 in DNA: TGTGCCAGCAGCTTAGCGACAGGACAATACGAGCAGTACTTC.

In regard to this clone: The same CDR3 also results from other DNA sequences found in this sample. The chain couples TRBV12-3 or TRBV12-4 to TRBJ1-1, with D uncertain. V lost 6 bases, J lost 5 bases, and 7 bases lay in between. This CDR3 is 11 amino acids long. CDR3 coding DNA: TGTGCCAGCAGCCGAGGAACTGAAGCTTTCTTT. Encoded protein: CASSRGTEAFF.

The genes are TRBV7-9 and TRBJ2-7, with TRBD2 matching over 11 bases. J gave up 7 bases and V 3 bases, and 11 bases lay outside the gene matches. The CDR3 runs to 16 residues. Germline V gene sequence: CDR1 SEHNR, CDR2 FQNEAQ (reference sequence). CDR3 residues: CASSLEHSGGAREQYF. In nucleotides, the CDR3 is TGTGCCAGCAGCTTGGAGCATAGCGGGGGGGCGCGAGAGCAGTACTTC.

This clone was found many times. The J gene is TRBJ1-1, the V gene TRBV6-1; possibly TRBD1 for D (5 bases). This CDR3 spans 11 amino acids. The germline V gene has CDR1 MNHNS and CDR2 SASEGT. V gave up 3 bases and J gave up 7 bases, with 6 bases separating them. CDR3 DNA sequence: TGTGCCAGCAGTGACAGGGTTGAAGCTTTCTTT. Translation: CASSDRVEAFF.

This chain's CDR3 is CASSLNPVTGELFF. CDR3 bases: TGTGCCAGCAGCTTAAATCCGGTCACCGGGGAGCTGTTTTTT. The chain uses TRBV11-3 and TRBJ2-2; D gene ambiguous. The CDR3 spans 14 residues. CDR1 and CDR2 from the germline V gene are SGHNT and YENEEA. The V and J ends lost 2 bases and 4 bases respectively, with 8 bases between them.

The chain combines TRBV5-1 with TRBJ2-1, with 8 positions matching TRBD2. The V gene's germline CDR1 is SGHRS and CDR2 YFSETQ. V shed 6 bases and J 1 base; nucleotides not matched to a gene: 3. This CDR3 contains 14 residues. The CDR3 DNA follows: TGCGCCAGCACGGGAGGGTGGTCCTACAATGAGCAGTTCTTC. Its protein product is CASTGGWSYNEQFF.

This CDR3 reads CASSLVASHSGNTIYF. CDR3 nucleotides: TGTGCCAGCAGTTTAGTGGCCAGTCACTCTGGAAACACCATATATTTT. J is TRBJ1-3 and V is TRBV28, with D unresolved. CDR1 MDHEN and CDR2 SYDVKM come from the germline V gene. Trimming removed 2 bases at V and 0 bases at J, with 11 bases between. This CDR3 is 16 amino acids long.

A single count supports this clone. The chain carries TRBV7-6 and TRBJ2-3, with 7 bases aligning to TRBD1. V lost 1 base and J lost 2; bases outside the gene matches: 3. Germline V lookup: CDR1 SGHVS, CDR2 FNYEAQ. CDR3 length: 15 amino acids. The CDR3 here is CASSLGGGLTDTQYF. The CDR3 nucleotides read TGTGCCAGCAGCTTAGGAGGGGGCCTCACAGATACGCAGTATTTT.

The chain carries TRBV4-3 and TRBJ1-1, with TRBD1 identical over 11 bases. This CDR3 region has 14 residues. Germline lookup yields CDR1 LGHNA and CDR2 YSLEER. V lost 4 bases and J lost 4; bases outside the gene matches: 2. The DNA of the CDR3 is TGCGCCAGCAGCCCAGGGACAGGGGGCACTGAAGCTTTCTTT. Its translation is CASSPGTGGTEAFF.

The V gene is TRBV2, the J gene TRBJ1-6; 7 positions match TRBD1. The CDR3 consists of 13 residues. V lost 4 bases, J lost 6 bases, and 0 bases stayed unmatched. Germline lookup yields CDR1 SNHLY and CDR2 FYNNEI. As DNA, the CDR3 is TGTGCCAGCAGTGGGGACAGTAATTCACCCCTCCACTTT. Translated, it gives CASSGDSNSPLHF.

A note on this clone: Additional DNA sequences in this sample encode the identical CDR3. The chain combines TRBV18 with TRBJ1-1; 7 bases agree with TRBD1. Germline assignment: CDR1 KGHSH and CDR2 LQKENI. The CDR3 is 14 residues long. J was trimmed by 1 base and V by 6 bases; bases with no gene match: 5. Written as DNA, the CDR3 is TGTGCCAGCTCCCTCGGACAGGCGAACACTGAAGCTTTCTTT. It yields the protein CASSLGQANTEAFF.

The chain uses TRBV5-1 and TRBJ1-5, with 10 bases matching TRBD1. The germline V gene has CDR1 SGHRS and CDR2 YFSETQ. This CDR3 has 15 residues. V lost 2 bases, J lost 6 bases, and 5 bases stayed unmatched. The CDR3 is CASSLGTGESQPQHF. The CDR3 bases are TGCGCCAGCAGCTTAGGGACAGGGGAATCTCAGCCCCAGCATTTT.

The chain couples TRBV7-8 to TRBJ2-7; D is perhaps TRBD1 (6 bases). Between the trimmed V and J ends, which lost 3 bases and 0 bases, there was a span of 12 bases. This CDR3 region has 15 residues. Germline V gene lookup returns CDR1 SGHVS and CDR2 FQNEAQ. Here the CDR3 DNA reads TGTGCCAGCAGCTTGCACGACAGGAGCTCCTACGAGCAGTACTTC. This encodes CASSLHDRSSYEQYF. Full variable domain (rest looked up from reference TRBV7-8 and TRBJ2-7): GAGVSQSPRYKVAKRGQDVALRCDPISGHVSLFWYQQALGQGPEFLTYFQNEAQLDKSGLPSDRFFAERPEGSVSTLKIQRTQQEDSAVYLCASSLHDRSSYEQYFGPGTRLTVT.

The CDR3 nucleotides are TGTGCCAGCCGAGGAACAGATACGCAGTATTTT. Translation gives CASRGTDTQYF. The chain recombines TRBV3-1 (or the pseudogene TRBV3-2) with TRBJ2-3; D unresolved. Looked up from germline, CDR1 is LGHDT and CDR2 is YNNKEL (reference sequence). This CDR3 spans 11 amino acids. V dropped 8 bases and J dropped 3 bases, with 6 bases sitting between them.

CDR3 sequence (DNA): TGTGCCAGCAGTCCCCCGGGGGTGAACACTGAAGCTTTCTTT. Residues: CASSPPGVNTEAFF. The chain joins TRBV27 to TRBJ1-1, with a weak D call TRBD1 (5 bases). The germline CDR1 and CDR2 sequences are MNHEY and SMNVEV (reference sequence). V shed 5 bases and J shed 0 bases, with 10 bases lying between them. CDR3 size: 14 residues.

The chain carries TRBV29-1 and TRBJ2-5; TRBD1 matches at 7 bases. The CDR3 loop spans 12 amino acids. Germline V CDR1 and CDR2: SQVTM, ANQGSEA. V trimming: 6 bases; J trimming: 2 bases; junction bases outside the gene matches: 3. Here the CDR3 reads CSVGTDQETQYF. Written as DNA, the CDR3 is TGCAGCGTGGGGACAGATCAAGAGACCCAGTACTTC. The full variable domain, completed using reference TRBV29-1 and TRBJ2-5, is SAVISQKPSRDICQRGTSLTIQCQVDSQVTMMFWYRQQPGQSLTLIATANQGSEATYESGFVIDKFPISRPNLTFSTLTVSNMSPEDSSIYLCSVGTDQETQYFGPGTRLLVL.

The chain links TRBV30 to TRBJ1-5; TRBD1 matches at 8 bases. Per germline, CDR1 GTSNPN and CDR2 SVGIG (reference sequence). CDR3 length: 14 residues. The junction had 6 bases not matched to a gene; V was cut back by 2 bases and J by 6 bases. CDR3 in DNA: TGTGCCTGGAGTTTAGGACAGGGCCTTCAGCCCCAGCATTTT. Protein: CAWSLGQGLQPQHF. The full variable domain, with the rest looked up from reference TRBV30 and TRBJ1-5, is SQTIHQWPATLVQPVGSPLSLECTVEGTSNPNLYWYRQAAGRGLQLLFYSVGIGQISSEVPQNLSASRPQDRQFILSSKKLLLSDSGFYLCAWSLGQGLQPQHFGDGTRLSIL.

This chain uses TRBV15 with TRBJ2-5; maybe TRBD2 (6 bases). CDR3 length equals 13 residues. Per the germline V gene, CDR1 is LNHNV and CDR2 is YYDKDF (reference sequence). V was trimmed by 1 base and J by 3 bases, leaving 6 bases between them. The CDR3 sequence is CATSRGLEETQYF. As DNA, the CDR3 is TGTGCCACCAGCAGAGGACTAGAAGAGACCCAGTACTTC.

This sequence joins TRBV9 and TRBJ2-1; D ambiguous. Trimming removed 0 bases at V and 6 bases at J, with 4 bases between. Germline values: CDR1 SGDLS, CDR2 YYNGEE. The CDR3 loop spans 12 amino acids. In DNA form, the CDR3 reads TGTGCCAGCAGCGTAGGTAGCAATGAGCAGTTCTTC. Translation gives CASSVGSNEQFF.

V usage is TRBV13 and J usage is TRBJ2-1; TRBD2 matches 7 bases. With 3 bases clipped from V and 5 bases from J, the junction kept 16 bases outside the gene matches. From germline, CDR1 is PRHDT and CDR2 FYEKMQ (reference sequence). This CDR3 spans 18 amino acids. The CDR3 DNA follows: TGTGCCAGCAGCTTTTTCGCGTGGGAGGGCGAGGGTGACAATGAGCAGTTCTTC. Protein sequence: CASSFFAWEGEGDNEQFF. Using reference TRBV13 and TRBJ2-1 for the parts outside the CDR3, the full variable domain is AAGVIQSPRHLIKEKRETATLKCYPIPRHDTVYWYQQGPGQDPQFLISFYEKMQSDKGSIPDRFSAQQFSDYHSELNMSSLELGDSALYFCASSFFAWEGEGDNEQFFGPGTRLTVL.

This chain connects TRBV28 to TRBJ1-2; D perhaps matches TRBD1 (6 bases). The CDR3 extends over 14 amino acids. Per the germline V gene, CDR1 is MDHEN and CDR2 is SYDVKM. V was clipped by 6 bases and J by 8 bases, with 19 bases between them. The CDR3 protein is CASRRTPRGAGYTF. In nucleotides, the CDR3 is TGTGCCAGCAGGCGCACGCCCAGGGGCGCAGGCTACACCTTC.

The chain carries TRBV5-1 and TRBJ1-4; 10 nucleotides align to TRBD1. Germline lookup yields CDR1 SGHRS and CDR2 YFSETQ. V shed 2 bases and J 8 bases; nucleotides not matched to a gene: 3. The CDR3 contains 14 residues. CDR3 in DNA: TGCGCCAGCAGCTTCGGGACAGGGGACGAAAAACTGTTTTTT. It yields the protein CASSFGTGDEKLFF.

The V call is TRBV5-1, the J call TRBJ1-4; TRBD1 aligns across 11 bases. The junction had 3 bases not matched to a gene; V was cut back by 0 bases and J by 8 bases. In germline, CDR1 is SGHRS, CDR2 YFSETQ. CDR3 length: 15 amino acids. CDR3: CASSLAWTGGEKLFF. Written as DNA, the CDR3 is TGCGCCAGCAGCTTGGCGTGGACAGGGGGCGAAAAACTGTTTTTT.

The V call is TRBV3-1 (or the pseudogene TRBV3-2), the J call TRBJ1-3; 7 bases map to TRBD1. This CDR3 is 14 amino acids long. Germline V gives CDR1 LGHDT, CDR2 YNNKEL (reference sequence). V trimming: 4 bases; J trimming: 4 bases; junction bases outside the gene matches: 4. CDR3 bases: TGTGCCAGCAGCCCCTTGGACAGGGGAAACACCATATATTTT. Amino acids: CASSPLDRGNTIYF.

This chain uses TRBV5-1 with TRBJ2-3; tentative D call: TRBD1 (5 bases). The germline V gene encodes CDR1 SGHRS and CDR2 YFSETQ. The CDR3 contains 15 residues. Trimming shortened V by 3 bases and J by 6 bases, and 17 bases separated the two germline ends. The CDR3 here is CASSWRQTSSDTQYF. The DNA for the CDR3 is TGCGCCAGCAGCTGGAGACAGACCTCTTCGGATACGCAGTATTTT.

The J gene is TRBJ2-2, the V gene TRBV19, with D tentatively TRBD1 (6 bases). The germline V gene encodes CDR1 LNHDA and CDR2 SQIVND (reference sequence). CDR3 length: 16 amino acids. Trimming shortened V by 5 bases and J by 5 bases, and 18 bases separated the two germline ends. CDR3 in amino acids: CASSPKTGLWTGELFF. DNA of the CDR3: TGTGCCAGTAGTCCCAAAACAGGGTTGTGGACCGGGGAGCTGTTTTTT.

The rearrangement joins TRBV28 to TRBJ1-4, with D possibly matching TRBD1 (5 bases). V was pared by 6 bases and J by 8 bases, with 25 bases between. CDR3 length: 17 amino acids. Germline CDR1 and CDR2: MDHEN and SYDVKM. CDR3 sequence reads: CASRASSRGVLSEKLFF. CDR3 DNA: TGTGCCAGCAGAGCTTCTTCCCGGGGGGTTCTATCAGAAAAACTGTTTTTT.

The J gene is TRBJ1-3, the V gene TRBV19; no clear D. Trimming pared 8 bases from V and 0 bases from J, leaving 11 bases between. Germline V CDR1 and CDR2: LNHDA, SQIVND (reference sequence). The CDR3 contains 14 residues. For the CDR3, the DNA is TGTGCCAGTGGTGTCGGAGGCTCTGGAAACACCATATATTTT. It specifies CASGVGGSGNTIYF.